This T cell receptor beta chain was retrieved from a study of T cell responses to AZD1222 COVID-19 vaccine. This clone was counted at least ten times. The table came from immunoSEQ multiplex PCR; TCRdb's copy has only in-frame clones and leaves some out. This table holds around 110,000 clones, roughly 92% found once. CDR3 length: 15 residues. V lost 5 bases, J lost 3 bases, and 17 bases lay in between. The V gene's germline CDR1 is SEHNR and CDR2 FQNEAQ (reference sequence). The source is an adult who received the AZD1222 COVID-19 vaccine. Sample: peripheral blood, taken 28 days after the second AZD1222 dose. This chain connects TRBV7-9 to TRBJ2-7; D call uncertain. The CDR3 bases are TGTGCCAGCAGCCAAAGCTCTCCCGACGGCTACGAGCAGTACTTC. Residues: CASSQSSPDGYEQYF. The entire variable domain, with the rest obtained from reference TRBV7-9 and TRBJ2-7, is as follows: DTGVSQNPRHKITKRGQNVTFRCDPISEHNRLYWYRQTLGQGPEFLTYFQNEAQLEKSRLLSDRFSAERPKGSFSTLEIQRTEQGDSAMYLCASSQSSPDGYEQYFGPGTRLTVT.